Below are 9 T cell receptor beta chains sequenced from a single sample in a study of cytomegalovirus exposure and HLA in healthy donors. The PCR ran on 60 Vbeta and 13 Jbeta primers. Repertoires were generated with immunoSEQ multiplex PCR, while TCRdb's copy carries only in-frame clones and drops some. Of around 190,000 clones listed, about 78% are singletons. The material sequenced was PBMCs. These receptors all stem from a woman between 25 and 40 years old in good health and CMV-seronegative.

For the CDR3, the DNA is TGTGCCACCAGCAGAGATGGCTGGGGACTAGCGGGAGAACGAGATACGCAGTATTTT. Translating it yields CATSRDGWGLAGERDTQYF. This chain uses TRBV15 with TRBJ2-3; 14 positions match TRBD2. Trimming cost V 0 bases and J 5 bases; bases outside gene matches: 10. CDR1 and CDR2 (germline): LNHNV, YYDKDF (reference sequence). There are 19 residues in the CDR3.

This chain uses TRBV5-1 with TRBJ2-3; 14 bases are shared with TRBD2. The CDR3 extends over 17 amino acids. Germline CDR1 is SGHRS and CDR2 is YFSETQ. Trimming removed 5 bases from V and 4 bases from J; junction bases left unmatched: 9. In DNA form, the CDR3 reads TGCGCCAGCAGTCCCGGGACTAGCGGGGGTTTTGCAGATACGCAGTATTTT. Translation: CASSPGTSGGFADTQYF. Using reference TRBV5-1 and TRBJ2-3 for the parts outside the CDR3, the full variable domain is KAGVTQTPRYLIKTRGQQVTLSCSPISGHRSVSWYQQTPGQGLQFLFEYFSETQRNKGNFPGRFSGRQFSNSRSEMNVSTLELGDSALYLCASSPGTSGGFADTQYFGPGTRLTVL.

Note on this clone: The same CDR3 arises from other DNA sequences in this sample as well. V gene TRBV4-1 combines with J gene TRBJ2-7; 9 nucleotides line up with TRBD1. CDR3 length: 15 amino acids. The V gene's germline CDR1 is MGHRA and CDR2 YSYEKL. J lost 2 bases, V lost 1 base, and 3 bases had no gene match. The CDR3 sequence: CASSQGQGGTYEQYF. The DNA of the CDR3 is TGCGCCAGCAGCCAAGGACAGGGGGGAACCTACGAGCAGTACTTC.

The CDR3 DNA follows: TGTGCCAGCAGCTTCCATTACCAGGACCAAGAGACCCAGTACTTC. It specifies CASSFHYQDQETQYF. The chain carries TRBV11-2 and TRBJ2-5, with D hard to call. Germline V gene data show CDR1 as SGHAT and CDR2 as FQNNGV. V was shortened by 3 bases and J by 0 bases, with 11 bases between the two germline ends. The CDR3 runs to 15 residues.

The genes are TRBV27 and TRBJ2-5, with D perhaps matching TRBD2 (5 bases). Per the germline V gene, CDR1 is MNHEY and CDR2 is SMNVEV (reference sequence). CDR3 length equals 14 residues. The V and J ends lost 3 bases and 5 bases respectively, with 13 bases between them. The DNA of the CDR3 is TGTGCCAGCAGTTTGTTTCTAGGGAGCGAGACCCAGTACTTC. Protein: CASSLFLGSETQYF.

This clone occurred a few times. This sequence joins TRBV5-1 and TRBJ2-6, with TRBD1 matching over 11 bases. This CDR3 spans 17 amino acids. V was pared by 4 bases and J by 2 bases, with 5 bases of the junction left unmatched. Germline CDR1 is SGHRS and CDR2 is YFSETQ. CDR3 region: CASSADRGLAGANVLTF. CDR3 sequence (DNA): TGCGCCAGCAGCGCGGACAGGGGGCTGGCTGGGGCCAACGTCCTGACTTTC.

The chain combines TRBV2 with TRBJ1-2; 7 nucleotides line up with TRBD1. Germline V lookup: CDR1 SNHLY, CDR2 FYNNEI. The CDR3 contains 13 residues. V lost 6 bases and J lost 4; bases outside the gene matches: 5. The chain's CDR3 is CASSPGTVYGYTF. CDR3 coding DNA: TGTGCCAGCAGCCCCGGGACAGTCTATGGCTACACCTTC.

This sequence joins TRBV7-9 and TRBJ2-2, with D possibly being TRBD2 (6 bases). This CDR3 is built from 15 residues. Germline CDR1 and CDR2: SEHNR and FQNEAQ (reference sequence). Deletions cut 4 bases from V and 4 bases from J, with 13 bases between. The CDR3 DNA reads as TGTGCCAGCAGCTCGGGGTGGGGAGGCACCGGGGAGCTGTTTTTT. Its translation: CASSSGWGGTGELFF.

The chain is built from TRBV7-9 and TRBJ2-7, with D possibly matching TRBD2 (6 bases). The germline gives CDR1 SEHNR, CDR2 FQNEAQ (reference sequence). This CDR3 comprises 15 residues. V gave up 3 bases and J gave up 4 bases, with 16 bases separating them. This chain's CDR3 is CASSLETSPLYEQYF. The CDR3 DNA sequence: TGTGCCAGCAGCTTGGAGACTAGTCCCCTTTACGAGCAGTACTTC.